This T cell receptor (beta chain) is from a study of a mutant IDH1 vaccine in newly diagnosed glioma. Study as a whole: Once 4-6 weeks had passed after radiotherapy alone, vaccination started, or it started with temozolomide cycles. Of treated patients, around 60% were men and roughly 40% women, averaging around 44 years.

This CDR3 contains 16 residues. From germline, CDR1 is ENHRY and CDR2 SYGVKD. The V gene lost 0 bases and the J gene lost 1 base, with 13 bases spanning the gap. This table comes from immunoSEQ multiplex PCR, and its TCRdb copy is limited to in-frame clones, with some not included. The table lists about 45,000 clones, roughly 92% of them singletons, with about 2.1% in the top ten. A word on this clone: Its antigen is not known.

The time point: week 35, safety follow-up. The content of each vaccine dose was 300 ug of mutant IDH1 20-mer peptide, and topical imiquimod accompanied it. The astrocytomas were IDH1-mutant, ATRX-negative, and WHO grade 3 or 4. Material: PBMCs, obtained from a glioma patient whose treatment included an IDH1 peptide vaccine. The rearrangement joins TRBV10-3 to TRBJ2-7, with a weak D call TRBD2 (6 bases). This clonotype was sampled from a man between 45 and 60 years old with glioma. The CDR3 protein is CAISESPAGESYEQYF. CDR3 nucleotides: TGTGCCATCAGTGAGTCTCCAGCGGGCGAATCCTACGAGCAGTACTTC.